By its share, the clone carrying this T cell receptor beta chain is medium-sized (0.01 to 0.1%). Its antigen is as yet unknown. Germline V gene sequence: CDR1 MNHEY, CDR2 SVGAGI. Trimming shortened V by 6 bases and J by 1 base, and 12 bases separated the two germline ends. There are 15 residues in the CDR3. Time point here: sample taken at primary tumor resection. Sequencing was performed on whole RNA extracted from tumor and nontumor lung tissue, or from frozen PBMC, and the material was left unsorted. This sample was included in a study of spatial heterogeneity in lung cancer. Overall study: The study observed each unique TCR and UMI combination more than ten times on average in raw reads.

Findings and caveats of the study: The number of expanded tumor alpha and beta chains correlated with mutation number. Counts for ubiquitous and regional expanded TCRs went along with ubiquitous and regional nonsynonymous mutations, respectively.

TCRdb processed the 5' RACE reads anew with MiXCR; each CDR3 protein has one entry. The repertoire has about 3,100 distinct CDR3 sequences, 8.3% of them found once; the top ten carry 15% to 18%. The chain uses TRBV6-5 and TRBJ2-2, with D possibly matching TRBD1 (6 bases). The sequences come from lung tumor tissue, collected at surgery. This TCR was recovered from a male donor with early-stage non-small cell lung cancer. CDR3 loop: CASSYNRVNTGELFF. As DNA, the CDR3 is TGTGCCAGCAGCTACAACAGGGTGAACACCGGGGAGCTGTTTTTT.